The 3 T cell receptor beta chains reported below all come from one sample, sequenced in a study of blood T cell repertoires in COVID-19. The method was immunoSEQ multiplex PCR; TCRdb's version includes in-frame clones alone and lacks a portion of them. The table records thousands of clones, 70% to 90% of them present only once. Sequenced material: peripheral blood. The source is a human donor in a cohort sampled during active COVID-19.

The chain links TRBV28 to TRBJ1-1; 9 bases line up with TRBD1. The V and J ends lost 5 bases and 1 base, in that order; junction bases with no gene match: 17. Germline V CDR1 and CDR2: MDHEN, SYDVKM. The length of the CDR3 is 19 residues. The CDR3 is CASSLGSRDRVEENTEAFF. CDR3 DNA sequence: TGTGCCAGCAGTCTGGGGTCCCGGGACAGGGTTGAGGAGAACACTGAAGCTTTCTTT.

This chain connects TRBV12-3 or TRBV12-4 to TRBJ2-7, with a tentative D call TRBD2 (5 bases). V was trimmed by 3 bases and J by 4 bases, leaving 10 bases between them. The CDR3 runs 13 residues. In nucleotides, the CDR3 is TGTGCCAGCAGTTTCCTCGAGGGTTACGAGCAGTACTTC. Amino acids: CASSFLEGYEQYF.

There are a few counts of this clone. The chain recombines TRBV18 with TRBJ1-3; 7 bases fit TRBD1. V gave up 4 bases and J gave up 2 bases; unmatched junction bases: 2. Germline CDR1 KGHSH, CDR2 LQKENI. The CDR3 is made up of 14 amino acids. CDR3 residues: CASSHDRAGNTIYF. As DNA, the CDR3 is TGTGCCAGCTCACACGACAGGGCTGGAAACACCATATATTTT. The full variable domain, in which reference TRBV18 and TRBJ1-3 provide the parts outside the CDR3, is NAGVMQNPRHLVRRRGQEARLRCSPMKGHSHVYWYRQLPEEGLKFMVYLQKENIIDESGMPKERFSAEFPKEGPSILRIQQVVRGDSAAYFCASSHDRAGNTIYFGEGSWLTVV.